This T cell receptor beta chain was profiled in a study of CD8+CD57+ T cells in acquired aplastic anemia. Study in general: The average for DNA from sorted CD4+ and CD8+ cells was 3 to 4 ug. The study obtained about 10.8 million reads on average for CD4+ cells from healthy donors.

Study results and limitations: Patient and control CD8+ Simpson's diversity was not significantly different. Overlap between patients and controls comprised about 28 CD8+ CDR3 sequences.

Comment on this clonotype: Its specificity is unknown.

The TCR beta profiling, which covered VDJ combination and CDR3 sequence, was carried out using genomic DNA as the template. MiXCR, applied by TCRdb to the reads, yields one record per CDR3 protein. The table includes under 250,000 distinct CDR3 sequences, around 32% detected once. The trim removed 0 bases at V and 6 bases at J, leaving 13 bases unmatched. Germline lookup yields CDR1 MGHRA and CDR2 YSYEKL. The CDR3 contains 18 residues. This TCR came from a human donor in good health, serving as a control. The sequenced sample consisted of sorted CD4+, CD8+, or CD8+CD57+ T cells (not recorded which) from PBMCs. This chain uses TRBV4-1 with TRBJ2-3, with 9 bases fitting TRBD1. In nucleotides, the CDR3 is TGCGCCAGCAGCCAAGACCCCTCGACAGGGGGTGTGCGTGATACGCAGTATTTT. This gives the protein CASSQDPSTGGVRDTQYF.